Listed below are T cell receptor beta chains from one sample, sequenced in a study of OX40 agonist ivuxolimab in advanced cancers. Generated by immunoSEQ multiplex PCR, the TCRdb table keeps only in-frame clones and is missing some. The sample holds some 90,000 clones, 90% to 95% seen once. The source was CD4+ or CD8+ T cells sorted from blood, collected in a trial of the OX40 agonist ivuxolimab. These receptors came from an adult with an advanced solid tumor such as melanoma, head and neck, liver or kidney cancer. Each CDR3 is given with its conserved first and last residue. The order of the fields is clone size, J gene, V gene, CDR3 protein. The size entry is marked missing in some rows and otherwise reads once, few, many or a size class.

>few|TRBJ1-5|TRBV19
CASSPGFRASNQPQHF
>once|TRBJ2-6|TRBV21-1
CASSTKGDQTSPNSGANVLTF
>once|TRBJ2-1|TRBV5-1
CASSAVSRGSYNEQFF
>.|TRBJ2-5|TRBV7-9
CASSRDTQETQYF
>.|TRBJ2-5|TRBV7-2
CASSLGTSGNSKTQYF
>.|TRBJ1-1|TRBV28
CASSLDLGQTEAFF
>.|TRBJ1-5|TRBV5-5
CASSLTGQGAGNQPQHF
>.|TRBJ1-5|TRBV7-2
CASSLWDNQPQHF
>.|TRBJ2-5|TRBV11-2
CASSPQALTGGGETQYF
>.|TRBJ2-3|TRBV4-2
CASSQDGAGAHLNTDTQYF
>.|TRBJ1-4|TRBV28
CASSPGQGLGPEKLFF
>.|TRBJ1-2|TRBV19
CASSIGTNYGYTF
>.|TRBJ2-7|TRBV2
CASSLRQGRYEQYF
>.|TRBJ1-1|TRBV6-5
CASSYSGGSKNTEAFF
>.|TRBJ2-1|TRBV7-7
CASSLARSSYNEQFF
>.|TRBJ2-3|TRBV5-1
CASSQLAGGTDTQYF
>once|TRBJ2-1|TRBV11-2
CASSSLTGLAGVNEQFF
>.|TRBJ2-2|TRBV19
CASSAPAGRRGSGTGELFF
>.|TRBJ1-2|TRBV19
CASSIVGNYGYTF
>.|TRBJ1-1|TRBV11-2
CASSLDLTDSSPGAFF
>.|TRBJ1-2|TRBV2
CASRRQNYGYTF
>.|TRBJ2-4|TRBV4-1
CASSQGFPGTGIAKNIQYF
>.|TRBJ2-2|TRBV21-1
CASRQAGTENTGELFF
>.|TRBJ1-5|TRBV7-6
CASSLRTGGDNQPQHF
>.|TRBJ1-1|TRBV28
CASSRRDTEAFF
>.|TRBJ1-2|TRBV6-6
CASRTNLYGYTF
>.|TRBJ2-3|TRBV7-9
CASSFGRGGTDTQYF
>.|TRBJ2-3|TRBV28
CASSRDGLSSTDTQYF
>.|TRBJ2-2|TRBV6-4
CASSAQDNTGELFF
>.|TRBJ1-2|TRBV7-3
CASSPDSTVGYTF
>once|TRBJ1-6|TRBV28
CASSLNRDHNSPLHF
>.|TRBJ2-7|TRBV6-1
CASSGLLTYEQYF
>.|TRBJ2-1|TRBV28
CASSSRGAGTDEQFF
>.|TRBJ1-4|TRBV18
CASSVRPGGPNEKLFF
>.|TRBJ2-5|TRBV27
CASGLAGRAETQYF
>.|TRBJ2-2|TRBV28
CASSQGGAGELFF
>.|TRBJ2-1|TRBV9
CASSVAPVNEQFF
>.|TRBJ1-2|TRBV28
CASSLGDRVRGYTF
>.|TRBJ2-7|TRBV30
CAWRSLAGYEQYF
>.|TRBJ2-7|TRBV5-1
CASSFGLAYEQYF
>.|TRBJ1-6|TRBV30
CAASGTRNSPLHF
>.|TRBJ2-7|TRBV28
CATSQRVSHEQYF
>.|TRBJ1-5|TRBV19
CASSIQNSNQPQHF
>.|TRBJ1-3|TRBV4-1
CASSPGASGGNTIYF
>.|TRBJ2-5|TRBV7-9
CASSSVPAGVETQYF
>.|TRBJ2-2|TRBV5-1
CASSPAGQGLTGELFF
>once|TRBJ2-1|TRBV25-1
CASRDDVSYNEQFF
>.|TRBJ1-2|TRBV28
CASGGGGGYGYTF
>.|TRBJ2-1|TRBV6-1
CAVHRDSPYNEQFF
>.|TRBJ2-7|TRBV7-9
CASSLSSGAGYEQYF
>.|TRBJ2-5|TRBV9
CASSVLGGYQETQYF